This entry lists 18 T cell receptor beta chains sequenced from one sample in a study of cytomegalovirus exposure and HLA in healthy donors. This PCR relied on a set of 60 Vbeta primers and 13 Jbeta primers. The data were produced by immunoSEQ multiplex PCR, yet TCRdb's version contains in-frame clones alone and is incomplete. The sample gives 120,000 to 150,000 clones, 60% to 80% of which show up once; 1.5% to 2% is in the top ten. The sample was PBMCs. Receptors originate from a woman in her twenties or thirties in good health and CMV-seronegative.

The chain recombines TRBV4-1 with TRBJ1-5; TRBD1 is a possible D gene (6 bases). The CDR3 has 15 amino acids. The germline gives CDR1 MGHRA, CDR2 YSYEKL. The ends were cut back, 0 bases at V and 5 bases at J, with 11 bases in the middle. DNA of the CDR3: TGCGCCAGCAGCCAAGATAGCGGGGGCCATCAGCCCCAGCATTTT. It encodes CASSQDSGGHQPQHF.

The chain employs TRBV6-5 and TRBJ2-1, with 9 bases identical to TRBD1. Germline-derived CDR1 and CDR2 are MNHEY and SVGAGI. The V segment lost 5 bases and the J segment 7 bases; nucleotides outside the gene matches: 9. CDR3 length: 15 residues. CDR3 nucleotides: TGTGCCAGCAGTACATCCGGGACAGGGAAGAATGAGCAGTTCTTC. Translated, it gives CASSTSGTGKNEQFF.

The chain recombines TRBV13 with TRBJ1-4; possibly TRBD1 for D (5 bases). The germline V gene has CDR1 PRHDT and CDR2 FYEKMQ (reference sequence). V was cut by 5 bases and J by 5 bases, with 18 bases left in between. The CDR3 runs 16 residues. This CDR3 reads CASSPPFRQPNEKLFF. The CDR3 DNA sequence: TGTGCCAGCAGCCCCCCTTTTCGACAGCCAAATGAAAAACTGTTTTTT.

The chain couples TRBV5-1 to TRBJ2-3; D is perhaps TRBD2 (5 bases). The length of the CDR3 is 13 residues. Per germline, CDR1 SGHRS and CDR2 YFSETQ. Trimming left V 2 bases short and J 4 bases short, with 8 bases between. The CDR3 DNA sequence: TGCGCCAGCAGCTTACTTAGCGCAGATACGCAGTATTTT. Translating it yields CASSLLSADTQYF.

The chain couples TRBV10-3 to TRBJ2-1, with 11 bases fitting TRBD2. The CDR3 loop spans 15 amino acids. Germline V gene data show CDR1 as ENHRY and CDR2 as SYGVKD. V was clipped by 5 bases and J by 8 bases; unmatched bases: 8. The CDR3 loop is CAISWASGGRDEQFF. The CDR3, as DNA: TGTGCCATCAGTTGGGCTAGCGGGGGGCGGGATGAGCAGTTCTTC.

The chain carries TRBV6-5 and TRBJ1-2, with 11 nucleotides matching TRBD1. Germline lookup yields CDR1 MNHEY and CDR2 SVGAGI. The CDR3 extends over 13 amino acids. Trimming cost V 7 bases and J 8 bases; bases outside gene matches: 6. The CDR3 protein is CASKTGTGGGYTF. The CDR3, as DNA: TGTGCCAGCAAGACCGGGACAGGGGGAGGCTACACCTTC.

The chain carries TRBV18 and TRBJ1-1, with 9 bases that match TRBD1. In germline, CDR1 is KGHSH, CDR2 LQKENI. J lost 1 base, V lost 6 bases, and 6 bases had no gene match. The CDR3 runs to 15 residues. The CDR3 DNA follows: TGTGCCAGCTCGCCCCAGGGACAGGGGAACACTGAAGCTTTCTTT. Its protein product is CASSPQGQGNTEAFF.

V and J are TRBV9 and TRBJ1-6, with 7 bases identical to TRBD1. Germline CDR1 and CDR2: SGDLS and YYNGEE. V lost 4 bases, J lost 7 bases, and 5 bases stayed unmatched. The CDR3 is 14 amino acids. CDR3 bases: TGTGCCAGCAGCATGACAGGGTTGAATTCACCCCTCCACTTT. Residues: CASSMTGLNSPLHF.

This chain uses TRBV19 with TRBJ2-5; D unresolved. Germline lookup yields CDR1 LNHDA and CDR2 SQIVND (reference sequence). The CDR3 extends over 12 amino acids. Deletions cut 0 bases from V and 5 bases from J, with 4 bases between. CDR3 sequence: CASSIDRETQYF. The CDR3 coding sequence is TGTGCCAGTAGTATAGACCGGGAGACCCAGTACTTC.

This clone was seen only a few times. V usage is TRBV2 and J usage is TRBJ1-1; 9 bases match TRBD1. V dropped 4 bases and J dropped 1; count of bases not matched to a gene: 4. The CDR3 loop spans 15 amino acids. Germline CDR1 and CDR2: SNHLY and FYNNEI. The chain's CDR3 is CASSARGQGNTEAFF. The CDR3 coding sequence is TGTGCCAGCAGTGCGCGGGGACAGGGGAACACTGAAGCTTTCTTT.

The CDR3: CASCLSTGQIENEQFF. The CDR3 DNA sequence: TGTGCCAGTTGCCTGTCTACGGGACAGATCGAGAATGAGCAGTTCTTC. This sequence joins TRBV19 and TRBJ2-1; 7 nucleotides align to TRBD1. The V gene end was trimmed by 8 bases and the J gene end by 7 bases; junction bases not matched to a gene: 17. The CDR3 is 16 residues long. The V gene's germline CDR1 is LNHDA and CDR2 SQIVND (reference sequence).

The CDR3 reads CASRAQWGQGRNGYTF. In DNA form, the CDR3 reads TGTGCCAGCAGAGCTCAATGGGGACAGGGAAGGAATGGCTACACCTTC. The J gene is TRBJ1-2, the V gene TRBV2, with 9 bases fitting TRBD1. The trim removed 6 bases at V and 6 bases at J, leaving 14 bases unmatched. Germline V gene sequence: CDR1 SNHLY, CDR2 FYNNEI. The CDR3 totals 16 residues.

The table lists this clone with a few counts. The chain recombines TRBV6-5 with TRBJ1-5, with 7 positions matching TRBD1. The CDR3 has 13 residues. Germline CDR1 reads MNHEY; CDR2 reads SVGAGI. After removal of 6 bases from V and 5 bases from J, the junction contained 4 bases not matched to a gene. CDR3: CASRTGTDQPQHF. The CDR3 DNA follows: TGTGCCAGCAGGACAGGGACCGATCAGCCCCAGCATTTT.

This chain connects TRBV5-1 to TRBJ2-5, with 8 positions matching TRBD2. J was trimmed by 5 bases and V by 6 bases; bases with no gene match: 6. Per the germline V gene, CDR1 is SGHRS and CDR2 is YFSETQ. The CDR3 is 13 amino acids. The CDR3 nucleotides read TGCGCCAGCACAGCGGGGGTAGTGGAGACCCAGTACTTC. This sequence encodes CASTAGVVETQYF.

This rearrangement joins TRBV10-2 to TRBJ1-1, with a tentative D call TRBD1 (6 bases). Trimming pared 5 bases from V and 1 base from J, leaving 11 bases between. Germline CDR1 WSHSY, CDR2 SAAADI. CDR3 size: 14 residues. In nucleotides, the CDR3 is TGCGCCAGCAGTAACCACAGGGCGAACACTGAAGCTTTCTTT. Translated: CASSNHRANTEAFF.

The V call is TRBV5-1, the J call TRBJ2-2, with TRBD2 identical over 15 bases. This CDR3 comprises 16 residues. Looked up from germline, CDR1 is SGHRS and CDR2 is YFSETQ. V was clipped by 5 bases and J by 5 bases; unmatched bases: 4. CDR3 nucleotides: TGCGCCAGCAGGTGGACTAGCGGGGGGGCGACCGGGGAGCTGTTTTTT. Encoded protein: CASRWTSGGATGELFF.

This clone showed up just a few times. V gene TRBV7-2 combines with J gene TRBJ1-1; D ambiguous. CDR3 length: 12 residues. The V end lost 0 bases, the J end lost 10 bases, and 9 bases lay between the germline ends. Looked up from germline, CDR1 is SGHTA and CDR2 is FQGNSA. The CDR3 is CASSLARGAAFF. The CDR3 region has the DNA TGTGCCAGCAGCTTAGCTCGGGGAGCAGCTTTCTTT.

The V gene is TRBV27, the J gene TRBJ1-5; 8 bases are shared with TRBD1. The V gene's germline CDR1 is MNHEY and CDR2 SMNVEV (reference sequence). The CDR3 has 15 residues. Trimming took 6 bases from V and 4 from J; bases not matched to a gene: 8. The CDR3 DNA reads as TGTGCCAGCAGACCGGACAGGGTGATGAATCAGCCCCAGCATTTT. Translated: CASRPDRVMNQPQHF.